This T cell receptor (beta chain) was sequenced in a study of cytomegalovirus exposure and HLA in healthy donors. Germline loops: CDR1 MNHEY, CDR2 SVGAGI. This CDR3 comprises 15 residues. Trimming took off 0 bases at V and 0 bases at J, with 7 bases between the two ends. Study conclusions and caveats: The TCR clusters that emerged in the first cohort tended, a later analysis found, to co-occur in the 95 to 150 validation repertoires.

Assay used: immunoSEQ multiplex PCR; TCRdb lists only in-frame clones, some missing. The table lists about 200,000 clones, around 80% of them singletons. About this clone itself: What it binds is not known.

The source of this sequence is a woman aged 25-40 years in good health and CMV-seronegative. The sample was PBMCs. The chain couples TRBV6-5 to TRBJ2-3; TRBD1 might be the D (5 bases). The CDR3: CASSYSGLSTDTQYF. For the CDR3, the DNA is TGTGCCAGCAGTTACTCGGGGCTTAGCACAGATACGCAGTATTTT.